This TCR beta chain appears in the sequencing data of a study of blood T cells in healthy people across ages. General observations from the study: Naive T cell percentage strongly correlated with TCR beta diversity.

The authors extracted at least 6 micrograms of total RNA per sample. Germline V CDR1 and CDR2: SGHDN, FVKESK. V lost 0 bases and J 8 bases, leaving 23 bases between the germline ends. The CDR3 spans 18 residues. This clonotype was picked up a small number of times. Its specificity is not known. Then a second PCR, running roughly 7 to 11 cycles, was carried out with a sample-barcoded 5' primer and a J-beta primer mix. Any given sample supplied a minimum of 3 million CDR3-containing paired-end reads. TCRdb re-called the 5' RACE reads through MiXCR, storing one row per CDR3 protein. This sample yields some 1.8 million distinct CDR3 sequences, of which around 40% are seen a single time; more than 20% belongs to the top ten.

What was sequenced was blood. This chain uses TRBV14 with TRBJ2-1; a weak D match, TRBD2 (5 bases). The TCR comes from a human donor in good health. CDR3 bases: TGTGCCAGCAGCCAAGAGGGAGTAGGACCTACGTTCTCGGATGAGCAGTTCTTC. It yields the protein CASSQEGVGPTFSDEQFF.